This TCR beta chain was identified during a study of blood T cell repertoires in COVID-19. Produced via immunoSEQ multiplex PCR; TCRdb's table is partial and in-frame only. Of roughly 300,000 clones listed, approximately 84% are singletons. V shed 6 bases and J shed 3 bases, with 11 bases lying between them. Germline V gene lookup returns CDR1 MDHEN and CDR2 SYDVKM. This CDR3 comprises 13 residues. This clonotype originated in a human donor with COVID-19, enrolled during active disease. The donor label of this sample is uncertain. The specimen was peripheral blood. The V call is TRBV28, the J call TRBJ1-2, with a tentative D call TRBD1 (6 bases). For the CDR3, the DNA is TGTGCCAGCAGCCCGGGACAAGACTATGGCTACACCTTC. Amino acid sequence: CASSPGQDYGYTF.